A single sample is the source of the 29 T cell receptor beta chains below, sequenced in a study of technical replicates of blood from a few donors. Measured with immunoSEQ multiplex PCR; TCRdb has only the in-frame clones, and not every one. This table has 50,000 or so clones, about 90% appearing once. The material sequenced was PBMCs. The receptors derive from a human donor in good health. Some clones in this sample may be carry-over from other donors' samples.

The chain is built from TRBV7-9 and TRBJ1-1, with D possibly matching TRBD1 (6 bases). From germline, CDR1 is SEHNR and CDR2 FQNEAQ (reference sequence). The V end lost 9 bases, the J end lost 5 bases, and 19 bases lay between the germline ends. This CDR3 has 14 residues. In DNA, the CDR3 is TGTGCCAGTAAGCTCGGGGGGCGATTTACTGAAGCTTTCTTT. This sequence encodes CASKLGGRFTEAFF. The complete variable domain, with remaining parts taken from reference TRBV7-9 and TRBJ1-1, reads DTGVSQNPRHKITKRGQNVTFRCDPISEHNRLYWYRQTLGQGPEFLTYFQNEAQLEKSRLLSDRFSAERPKGSFSTLEIQRTEQGDSAMYLCASKLGGRFTEAFFGQGTRLTVV.

The chain carries TRBV6-5 and TRBJ1-6; D possibly corresponds to TRBD1 (5 bases). CDR1 is MNHEY, CDR2 SVGAGI, per germline. Trimming left V 2 bases short and J 9 bases short, with 11 bases between. The CDR3 loop spans 14 amino acids. The CDR3 sequence is CASSYGGGGSPLHF. CDR3 coding DNA: TGTGCCAGCAGTTACGGGGGAGGCGGTTCACCCCTCCACTTT.

V and J are TRBV7-2 and TRBJ2-2, with 14 nucleotides matching TRBD2. The CDR3 has 14 residues. V lost 10 bases, J lost 5 bases, and 3 bases stayed unmatched. Per the germline V gene, CDR1 is SGHTA and CDR2 is FQGNSA. The CDR3 DNA reads as TGTGCCAAAGGGACTAGCGGGAGAACCGGGGAGCTGTTTTTT. Its translation: CAKGTSGRTGELFF.

The V call is TRBV4-3, the J call TRBJ2-4, with a tentative D call TRBD2 (6 bases). Trimming stripped 5 bases from V and 7 bases from J, with 18 bases between. The CDR3 contains 15 residues. Germline lookup yields CDR1 LGHNA and CDR2 YSLEER. CDR3 bases: TGCGCCAGCAGCGCCATGCGGGGTTTTGTTAACATTCAGTACTTC. Amino acid sequence: CASSAMRGFVNIQYF.

The chain carries TRBV11-1 and TRBJ1-4, with a possible D match to TRBD1 (5 bases). Trimming took 5 bases from V and 8 from J, leaving 18 bases between them. CDR1 and CDR2 from the germline V gene are SGHAT and FQDESV (reference sequence). The CDR3 is 15 residues long. The CDR3 coding sequence is TGTGCCAGCAGCCCAGTTGCGGGGGTACAGGAAAAACTGTTTTTT. It is translated as CASSPVAGVQEKLFF.

The CDR3 coding sequence is TGTGCCAGCGGGGTCATGACAGGCCGCTCCTACAATGAGCAGTTCTTC. Translation gives CASGVMTGRSYNEQFF. This chain connects TRBV7-9 to TRBJ2-1; perhaps TRBD1 as D (6 bases). Germline lookup yields CDR1 SEHNR and CDR2 FQNEAQ (reference sequence). The V end lost 8 bases, the J end lost 0 bases, and 17 bases lay between the germline ends. CDR3 length: 16 amino acids.

This chain joins TRBV11-2 and TRBJ1-2; 7 bases map to TRBD1. After removal of 3 bases from V and 3 bases from J, the junction contained 4 bases not matched to a gene. The germline V gene encodes CDR1 SGHAT and CDR2 FQNNGV. This CDR3 spans 14 amino acids. CDR3 sequence (DNA): TGTGCCAGCAGCTTTAGACAGGGAGACTATGGCTACACCTTC. It translates to CASSFRQGDYGYTF.

The CDR3 loop reads CACRTSGSSEQYF. The CDR3, as DNA: TGTGCCTGCCGGACTAGCGGGAGCTCCGAGCAGTACTTC. The chain is built from TRBV19 and TRBJ2-7; 13 bases map to TRBD2. Germline V lookup: CDR1 LNHDA, CDR2 SQIVND (reference sequence). The CDR3 sequence is 13 residues long. Germline trimming cut 11 bases from V and 6 bases from J; bases unmatched to any gene: 7.

V gene TRBV11-1 combines with J gene TRBJ2-5; D gene ambiguous. CDR1 is SGHAT and CDR2 is FQDESV in the germline V gene (reference sequence). This CDR3 has 15 amino acids. The V end lost 8 bases, the J end lost 0 bases, and 16 bases lay between the germline ends. CDR3 protein: CASSPKQAYQETQYF. As DNA, the CDR3 is TGTGCCAGCTCCCCGAAGCAGGCGTACCAAGAGACCCAGTACTTC.

The V gene is TRBV29-1, the J gene TRBJ1-5, with 7 positions matching TRBD1. CDR1 and CDR2 (germline): SQVTM, ANQGSEA. The V segment lost 8 bases and the J segment 4 bases; nucleotides outside the gene matches: 11. There are 14 residues in the CDR3. CDR3 sequence reads: CSLADRVKNQPQHF. The CDR3 bases are TGCAGCCTTGCAGACAGGGTTAAAAATCAGCCCCAGCATTTT.

This clone was observed a few times. The J gene is TRBJ2-7, the V gene TRBV7-2; D is perhaps TRBD1 (5 bases). V was cut by 1 base and J by 2 bases, with 9 bases left in between. This CDR3 has 14 residues. Germline CDR1 reads SGHTA; CDR2 reads FQGNSA. CDR3 in amino acids: CASSLEVTAYEQYF. The CDR3 DNA reads TGTGCCAGCAGCTTAGAGGTGACAGCCTACGAGCAGTACTTC.

This clone turned up a few times. This sequence joins TRBV6-1 and TRBJ2-2; possibly TRBD1 for D (6 bases). Per the germline V gene, CDR1 is MNHNS and CDR2 is SASEGT. V lost 8 bases, J lost 9 bases, and 10 bases lay in between. The CDR3 length is 11 residues. The CDR3 region is CASEDSRELFF. In DNA form, the CDR3 reads TGTGCCAGCGAGGACAGTAGGGAGCTGTTTTTT.

This chain uses TRBV12-5 with TRBJ2-2, with TRBD2 matching 8 bases. V lost 4 bases and J lost 2; bases outside the gene matches: 6. This CDR3 comprises 16 residues. The germline gives CDR1 LGHNT, CDR2 FRNRAP. CDR3 nucleotide sequence: TGTGCTAGTGGTTCTCGACTAGCGCATAACACCGGGGAGCTGTTTTTT. Its protein product is CASGSRLAHNTGELFF.

The rearrangement uses TRBV7-2 and TRBJ2-2; D is uncertain. From germline, CDR1 is SGHTA and CDR2 FQGNSA. The CDR3 runs 13 residues. V dropped 5 bases and J dropped 9 bases, with 13 bases sitting between them. Written as DNA, the CDR3 is TGTGCCAGCAGCCCCGATCGGTTGTGGGAGCTGTTTTTT. Translation: CASSPDRLWELFF.

The chain is built from TRBV5-1 and TRBJ2-7; 9 bases are a match to TRBD1. V gave up 4 bases and J gave up 2 bases; unmatched junction bases: 10. Germline lookup yields CDR1 SGHRS and CDR2 YFSETQ. The CDR3 runs to 16 residues. This chain's CDR3 is CASSKTGGTGTYEQYF. The DNA of the CDR3 is TGCGCCAGCAGCAAGACAGGGGGGACGGGGACCTACGAGCAGTACTTC.

The V call is TRBV7-6, the J call TRBJ2-1; possibly TRBD2 for D (6 bases). The CDR3 contains 13 residues. The germline V and J ends were trimmed by 3 bases and 7 bases, with 10 bases remaining between them. CDR1 and CDR2 (germline): SGHVS, FNYEAQ. CDR3 loop: CASSFGGRNEQFF. CDR3 DNA sequence: TGTGCCAGCAGCTTCGGGGGTAGGAATGAGCAGTTCTTC.

This chain connects TRBV6-1 to TRBJ2-3, with 8 positions matching TRBD2. The CDR3 runs 17 residues. Germline trimming cut 4 bases from V and 3 bases from J; bases unmatched to any gene: 12. Germline CDR1 and CDR2: MNHNS and SASEGT. Written as DNA, the CDR3 is TGTGCCAGCAGTGTCCCCCTCCGGGGGGGCGAGACAGATACGCAGTATTTT. It translates to CASSVPLRGGETDTQYF.

The V and J genes are TRBV13 and TRBJ1-2, with 7 bases identical to TRBD1. Germline V gives CDR1 PRHDT, CDR2 FYEKMQ (reference sequence). The CDR3 is 15 amino acids. The junction had 8 bases not matched to a gene; V was cut back by 5 bases and J by 2 bases. Here the CDR3 DNA reads TGTGCCAGCAGCCCTAAGGACAGGCTCAACTATGGCTACACCTTC. As protein: CASSPKDRLNYGYTF.

The chain links TRBV10-2 to TRBJ2-7, with a tentative D call TRBD1 (6 bases). The V end lost 6 bases, the J end lost 4 bases, and 16 bases lay between the germline ends. This CDR3 is built from 14 residues. Germline V gives CDR1 WSHSY, CDR2 SAAADI. The CDR3: CASRDLSGAYEQYF. The CDR3 DNA reads as TGCGCCAGCAGGGATTTATCAGGGGCTTACGAGCAGTACTTC.

This sequence joins TRBV30 and TRBJ2-5; 7 positions agree with TRBD2. CDR1 GTSNPN and CDR2 SVGIG come from the germline V gene (reference sequence). V trimming: 3 bases; J trimming: 5 bases; junction bases outside the gene matches: 3. This CDR3 is 12 amino acids long. The CDR3, as DNA: TGTGCCTGGAGAGGGCGGGGGGAGACCCAGTACTTC. It translates to CAWRGRGETQYF.

The chain uses TRBV7-9 and TRBJ2-1; maybe TRBD2 (7 bases). The CDR3 covers 17 residues. Trimming took off 5 bases at V and 3 bases at J, with 20 bases between the two ends. CDR1 is SEHNR, CDR2 FQNEAQ, per germline (reference sequence). The CDR3 DNA sequence: TGTGCCAGCAGCCCGGCGACGGGGCGGGGGCACTACAATGAGCAGTTCTTC. Its translation: CASSPATGRGHYNEQFF.

This chain joins TRBV19 and TRBJ1-5; D is unclear. V dropped 5 bases and J dropped 3 bases, with 8 bases sitting between them. The CDR3 totals 13 residues. Germline V gene sequence: CDR1 LNHDA, CDR2 SQIVND (reference sequence). CDR3 in amino acids: CASSGQTNQPQHF. The CDR3 DNA reads TGTGCCAGTAGTGGGCAGACCAATCAGCCCCAGCATTTT.

V is TRBV29-1 and J is TRBJ2-2; D is undetermined. This CDR3 comprises 12 residues. CDR1 and CDR2 (germline): SQVTM, ANQGSEA. V lost 4 bases and J 2 bases, leaving 5 bases between the germline ends. The CDR3 protein is CSVATNTGELFF. CDR3 nucleotide sequence: TGCAGCGTTGCGACAAACACCGGGGAGCTGTTTTTT.

The J gene is TRBJ1-2, the V gene TRBV6-5, with 9 bases aligning to TRBD1. V trimming: 6 bases; J trimming: 8 bases; junction bases outside the gene matches: 7. The germline V gene encodes CDR1 MNHEY and CDR2 SVGAGI. This CDR3 region has 13 residues. The DNA for the CDR3 is TGTGCCAGCAGGTTACAGGGGGCGCAGGGCTACACCTTC. Amino acid sequence: CASRLQGAQGYTF.

This rearrangement joins TRBV28 to TRBJ2-1; 12 positions match TRBD2. This CDR3 contains 16 residues. The junction had 9 bases not matched to a gene; V was cut back by 4 bases and J by 8 bases. CDR1 and CDR2 from the germline V gene are MDHEN and SYDVKM. DNA of the CDR3: TGTGCCAGCAGTTACCCCTTCCTAGCGGGGGGGCATGAGCAGTTCTTC. It codes for CASSYPFLAGGHEQFF.

This chain uses TRBV2 with TRBJ2-7, with D possibly being TRBD1 (5 bases). With 7 bases removed from V and 0 bases from J, the gap between germline ends came to 13 bases. The CDR3 has 14 residues. CDR1 and CDR2 (germline): SNHLY, FYNNEI. The CDR3 loop is CASIETANSYEQYF. The CDR3 nucleotides read TGTGCCAGCATCGAGACAGCAAACTCCTACGAGCAGTACTTC. The whole variable domain, filled in from reference TRBV2 and TRBJ2-7, reads EPEVTQTPSHQVTQMGQEVILRCVPISNHLYFYWYRQILGQKVEFLVSFYNNEISEKSEIFDDQFSVERPDGSNFTLKIRSTKLEDSAMYFCASIETANSYEQYFGPGTRLTVT.

This clone was recorded once. The V and J genes are TRBV6-1 and TRBJ1-5, with D perhaps TRBD1 (5 bases). V lost 3 bases to trimming and J lost 7 bases, with 16 bases between them. Germline CDR1 MNHNS, CDR2 SASEGT. The CDR3 length is 15 residues. The CDR3 region has the DNA TGTGCCAGCAGTGAGTTATGGGAGGGGACCCAGCCCCAGCATTTT. This gives the protein CASSELWEGTQPQHF.

The chain recombines TRBV11-2 with TRBJ2-1; 9 bases are a match to TRBD1. V lost 6 bases, J lost 8 bases, and 14 bases stayed unmatched. Germline CDR1 reads SGHAT; CDR2 reads FQNNGV. The CDR3 is 16 residues long. The CDR3 DNA follows: TGTGCCAGCAGACGCACCGGGACAGGGCTTTCTGATGAGCAGTTCTTC. Its translation is CASRRTGTGLSDEQFF.

In DNA, the CDR3 is TGTGCCAGCACGGGGTACACTGAAGCTTTCTTT. It is translated as CASTGYTEAFF. The chain couples TRBV2 to TRBJ1-1; no clear D. Trimming shortened V by 7 bases and J by 3 bases, and 6 bases separated the two germline ends. Germline CDR1 and CDR2: SNHLY and FYNNEI. The CDR3 totals 11 residues.